Here is one TCR beta chain with its context. One end of the junction does not line up with germline, which may come from a read error. This sample stems from a study of OX40 agonist ivuxolimab in advanced cancers. On the study more broadly: The diagnoses of dose-escalation patients were hepatocellular carcinoma, melanoma, renal cell or head and neck cancer.

The germline CDR1 and CDR2 sequences are WSHSY and SAAADI. This CDR3 has 15 amino acids. TCRdb's copy holds only in-frame clones and misses some; the assay was immunoSEQ multiplex PCR. The sample consists of tens of thousands of clones, about 94% of them appearing once. Sequencing was performed on CD4+ or CD8+ T cells sorted from blood, taken in a trial of the OX40 agonist ivuxolimab. The chain uses TRBV10-2 and TRBJ1-1; 9 nucleotides line up with TRBD1. The receptor was derived from an adult with an advanced solid tumor such as melanoma, head and neck, liver or kidney cancer. CDR3 protein: CASSLLGQGNPEAFF. CDR3 DNA: TGCGCCAGCAGCCTCCTTGGACAGGGGAACCCTGAAGCTTTCTTT.